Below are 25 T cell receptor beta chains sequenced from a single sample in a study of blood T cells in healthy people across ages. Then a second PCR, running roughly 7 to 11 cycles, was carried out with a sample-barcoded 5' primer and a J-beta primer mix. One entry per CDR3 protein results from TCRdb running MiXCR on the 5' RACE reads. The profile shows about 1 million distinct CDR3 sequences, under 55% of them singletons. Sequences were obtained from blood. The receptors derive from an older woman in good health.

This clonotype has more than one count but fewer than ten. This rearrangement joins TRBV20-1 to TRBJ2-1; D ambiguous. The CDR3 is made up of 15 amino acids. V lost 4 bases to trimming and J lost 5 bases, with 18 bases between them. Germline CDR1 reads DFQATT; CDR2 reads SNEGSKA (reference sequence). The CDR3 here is CSATAFYRPNNEQFF. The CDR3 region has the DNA TGCAGTGCTACAGCTTTCTACCGTCCTAACAATGAGCAGTTCTTC.

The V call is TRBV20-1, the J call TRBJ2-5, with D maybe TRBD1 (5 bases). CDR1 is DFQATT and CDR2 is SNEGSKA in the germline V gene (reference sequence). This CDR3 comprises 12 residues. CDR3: CSAEWGAAEQYF. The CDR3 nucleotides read TGCAGCGCAGAGTGGGGCGCGGCTGAGCAGTACTTC.

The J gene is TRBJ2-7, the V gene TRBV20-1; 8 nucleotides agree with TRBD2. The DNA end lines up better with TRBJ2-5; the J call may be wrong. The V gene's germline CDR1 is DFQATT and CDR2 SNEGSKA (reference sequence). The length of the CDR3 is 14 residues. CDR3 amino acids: CSARSPGGRETQYF. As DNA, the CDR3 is TGCAGTGCTAGATCCCCGGGGGGGCGAGAGACCCAGTACTTC.

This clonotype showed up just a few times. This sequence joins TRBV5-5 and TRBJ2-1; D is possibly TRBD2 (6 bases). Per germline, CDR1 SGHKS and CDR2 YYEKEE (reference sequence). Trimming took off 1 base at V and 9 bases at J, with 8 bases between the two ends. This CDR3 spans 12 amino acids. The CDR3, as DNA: TGTGCCAGCAGCTTGTACGGGGGTGAGCAGTTCTTC. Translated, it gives CASSLYGGEQFF. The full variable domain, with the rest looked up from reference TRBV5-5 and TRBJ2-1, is DAGVTQSPTHLIKTRGQQVTLRCSPISGHKSVSWYQQVLGQGPQFIFQYYEKEERGRGNFPDRFSARQFPNYSSELNVNALLLGDSALYLCASSLYGGEQFFGPGTRLTVL.

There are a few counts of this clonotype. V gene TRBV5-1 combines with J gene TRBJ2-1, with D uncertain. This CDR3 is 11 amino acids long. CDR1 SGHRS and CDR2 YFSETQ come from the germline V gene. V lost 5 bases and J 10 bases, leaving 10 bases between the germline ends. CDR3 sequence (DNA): TGCGCCAGCAGACTACAAAGGGAGCAGTTCTTC. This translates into CASRLQREQFF. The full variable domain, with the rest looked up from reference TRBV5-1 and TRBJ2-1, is KAGVTQTPRYLIKTRGQQVTLSCSPISGHRSVSWYQQTPGQGLQFLFEYFSETQRNKGNFPGRFSGRQFSNSRSEMNVSTLELGDSALYLCASRLQREQFFGPGTRLTVL.

The CDR3 loop reads CASESSGSVDTQYF. DNA for the CDR3: TGTGCCAGCGAAAGTAGCGGGAGTGTTGATACGCAGTATTTT. V is TRBV6-1 and J is TRBJ2-3, with 9 bases fitting TRBD2. The length of the CDR3 is 14 residues. With V trimmed by 8 bases and J by 6 bases, 9 bases remained unmatched. Germline V gene sequence: CDR1 MNHNS, CDR2 SASEGT.

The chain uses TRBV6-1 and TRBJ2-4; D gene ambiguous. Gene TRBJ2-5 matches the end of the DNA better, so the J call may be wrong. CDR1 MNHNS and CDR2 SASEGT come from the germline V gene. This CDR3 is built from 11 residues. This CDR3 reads CASSVLGTQYF. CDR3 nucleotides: TGTGCCAGCAGTGTATTAGGGACCCAGTACTTC.

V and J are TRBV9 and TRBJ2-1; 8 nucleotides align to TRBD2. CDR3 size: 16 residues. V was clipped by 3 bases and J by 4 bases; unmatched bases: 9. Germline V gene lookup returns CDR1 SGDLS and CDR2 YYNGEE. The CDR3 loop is CASSEGGSGAYNEQFF. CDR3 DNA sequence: TGTGCCAGCAGCGAGGGTGGTAGCGGGGCTTACAATGAGCAGTTCTTC.

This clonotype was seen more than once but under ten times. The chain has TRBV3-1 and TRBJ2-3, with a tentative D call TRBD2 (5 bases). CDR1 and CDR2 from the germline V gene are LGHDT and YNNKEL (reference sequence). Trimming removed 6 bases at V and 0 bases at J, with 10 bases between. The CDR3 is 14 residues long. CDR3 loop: CASSGGYSTDTQYF. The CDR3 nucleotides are TGTGCCAGCAGTGGCGGGTACAGCACAGATACGCAGTATTTT.

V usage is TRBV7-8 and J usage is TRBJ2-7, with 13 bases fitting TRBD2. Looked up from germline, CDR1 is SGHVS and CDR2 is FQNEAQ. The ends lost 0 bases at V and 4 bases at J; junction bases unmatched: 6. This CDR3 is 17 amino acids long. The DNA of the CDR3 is TGTGCCAGCAGCTTAGCCACTGGACTAGCGGGAGTATACGAGCAGTACTTC. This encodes CASSLATGLAGVYEQYF.

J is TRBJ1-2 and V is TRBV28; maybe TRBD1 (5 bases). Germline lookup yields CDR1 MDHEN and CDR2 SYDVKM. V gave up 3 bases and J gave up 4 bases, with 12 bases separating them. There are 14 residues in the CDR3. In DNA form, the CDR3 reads TGTGCCAGCAGTTTGGGGGGGACGGCCTATGGCTACACCTTC. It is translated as CASSLGGTAYGYTF.

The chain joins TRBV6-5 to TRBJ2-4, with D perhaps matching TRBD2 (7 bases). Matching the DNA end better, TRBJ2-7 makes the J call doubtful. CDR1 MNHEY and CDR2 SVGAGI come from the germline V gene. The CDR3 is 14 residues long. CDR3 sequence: CASTKGGSRYEQYF. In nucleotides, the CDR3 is TGTGCCAGCACCAAGGGGGGGAGTCGATACGAGCAGTACTTC.

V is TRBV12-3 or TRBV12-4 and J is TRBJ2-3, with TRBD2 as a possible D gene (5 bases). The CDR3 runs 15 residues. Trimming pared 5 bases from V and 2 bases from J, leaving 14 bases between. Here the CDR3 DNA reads TGTGCCAGCAGTCCCAGCGGAAAGGACACAGATACGCAGTATTTT. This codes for CASSPSGKDTDTQYF.

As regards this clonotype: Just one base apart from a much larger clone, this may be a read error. In DNA form, the CDR3 reads TGTGCCGGCAGCCAAGATCAAGCTTACACAGATACGCAGTATTTT. It translates to CAGSQDQAYTDTQYF. The chain couples TRBV3-1 to TRBJ2-3; D remains ambiguous. The CDR3 is 15 residues long. The V gene's germline CDR1 is LGHDT and CDR2 YNNKEL (reference sequence).

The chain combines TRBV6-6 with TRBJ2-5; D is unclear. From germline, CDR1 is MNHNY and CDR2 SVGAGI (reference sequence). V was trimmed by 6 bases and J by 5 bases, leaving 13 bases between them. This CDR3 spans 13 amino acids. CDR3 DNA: TGTGCCAGCAGCCTCCTCCTCCCCGAGACCCAGTACTTC. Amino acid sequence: CASSLLLPETQYF.

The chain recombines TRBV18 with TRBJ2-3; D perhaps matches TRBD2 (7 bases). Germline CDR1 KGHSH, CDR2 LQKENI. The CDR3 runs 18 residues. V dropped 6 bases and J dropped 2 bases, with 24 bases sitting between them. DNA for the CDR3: TGTGCCAGCTCTTTATTGCAGATTACAGGGACTATCACAGATACGCAGTATTTT. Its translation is CASSLLQITGTITDTQYF.

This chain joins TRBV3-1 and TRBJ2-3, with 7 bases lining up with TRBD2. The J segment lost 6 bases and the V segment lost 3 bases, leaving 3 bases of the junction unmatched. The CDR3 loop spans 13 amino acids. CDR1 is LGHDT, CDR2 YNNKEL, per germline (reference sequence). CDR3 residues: CASSQPGRDTQYF. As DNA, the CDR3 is TGTGCCAGCAGCCAGCCCGGGAGGGATACGCAGTATTTT.

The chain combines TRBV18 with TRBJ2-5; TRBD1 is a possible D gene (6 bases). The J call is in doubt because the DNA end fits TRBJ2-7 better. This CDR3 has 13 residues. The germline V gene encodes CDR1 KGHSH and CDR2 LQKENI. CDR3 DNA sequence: TGTGCCAGCTCAGGACAAACAGGGTCCGAGCAGTACTTC. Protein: CASSGQTGSEQYF.

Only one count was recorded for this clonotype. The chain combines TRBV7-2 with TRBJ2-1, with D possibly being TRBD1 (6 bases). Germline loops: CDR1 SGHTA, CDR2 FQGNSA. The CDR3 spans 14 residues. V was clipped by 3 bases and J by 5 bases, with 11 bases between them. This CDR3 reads CASSFQGFDNEQFF. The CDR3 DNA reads TGTGCCAGCAGCTTTCAGGGGTTTGACAATGAGCAGTTCTTC.

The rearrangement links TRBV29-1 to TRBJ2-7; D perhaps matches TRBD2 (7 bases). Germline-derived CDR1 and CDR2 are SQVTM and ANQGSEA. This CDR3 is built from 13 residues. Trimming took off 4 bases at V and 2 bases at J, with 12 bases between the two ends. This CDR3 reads CSVGGGEPYEQYF. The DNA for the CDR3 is TGCAGCGTTGGAGGGGGGGAACCCTACGAGCAGTACTTC.

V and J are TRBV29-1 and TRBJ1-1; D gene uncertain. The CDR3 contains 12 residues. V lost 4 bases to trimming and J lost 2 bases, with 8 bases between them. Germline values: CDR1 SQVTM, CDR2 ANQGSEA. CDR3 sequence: CSVGKRNTEAFF. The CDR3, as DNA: TGCAGCGTTGGAAAGAGAAACACTGAAGCTTTCTTT.

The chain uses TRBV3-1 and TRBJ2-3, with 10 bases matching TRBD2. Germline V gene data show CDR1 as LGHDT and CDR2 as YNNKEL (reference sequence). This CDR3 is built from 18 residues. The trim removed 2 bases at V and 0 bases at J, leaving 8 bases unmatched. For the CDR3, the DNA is TGTGCCAGCAGCCAACCAAGGGGACTAGCGAATAGCACAGATACGCAGTATTTT. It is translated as CASSQPRGLANSTDTQYF.

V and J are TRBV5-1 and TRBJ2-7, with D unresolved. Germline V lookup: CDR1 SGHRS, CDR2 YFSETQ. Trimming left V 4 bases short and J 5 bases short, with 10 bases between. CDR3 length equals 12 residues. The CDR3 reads CASSVRPDEQYF. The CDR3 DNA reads TGCGCCAGCAGCGTCCGGCCGGACGAGCAGTACTTC.

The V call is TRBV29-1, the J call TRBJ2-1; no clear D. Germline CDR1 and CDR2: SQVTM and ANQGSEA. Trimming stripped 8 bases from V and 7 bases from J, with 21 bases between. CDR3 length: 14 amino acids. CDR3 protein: CSSSQRNLLNEQFF. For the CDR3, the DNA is TGCAGCTCCTCCCAGAGAAACTTATTAAATGAGCAGTTCTTC.

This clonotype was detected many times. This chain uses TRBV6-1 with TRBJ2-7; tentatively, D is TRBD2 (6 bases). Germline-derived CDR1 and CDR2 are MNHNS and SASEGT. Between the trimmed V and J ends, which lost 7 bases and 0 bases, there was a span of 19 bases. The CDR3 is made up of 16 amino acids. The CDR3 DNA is TGTGCCAGCACCCTTGGTCCGGGAGTTAACTCCTACGAGCAGTACTTC. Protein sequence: CASTLGPGVNSYEQYF.